Each of the 11 T cell receptor beta chains below was sequenced from the same sample in a study of shared clonotypes between healthy human individuals. Sequencing was performed with immunoSEQ multiplex PCR; in TCRdb, only in-frame clones are kept and a portion is missing. The table shows roughly 2.5 million clones, with approximately 94% occurring only once. Sequenced input: naive CD4+ T cells sorted from blood. As to subset: CD45RA+ positively selected. The receptor set was obtained from a man aged 18 to 30 in good health.

In DNA form, the CDR3 reads TGTGCCAGCAGCCCACACCCTGGAGGGGGAAGCACAGATACGCAGTATTTT. It yields the protein CASSPHPGGGSTDTQYF. The genes are TRBV9 and TRBJ2-3; D is tentatively TRBD1 or TRBD2 (6 bases each). Germline CDR1 is SGDLS and CDR2 is YYNGEE. The CDR3 is made up of 17 amino acids. The V end lost 4 bases, the J end lost 0 bases, and 18 bases lay between the germline ends.

V gene TRBV5-1 combines with J gene TRBJ2-7; D is undetermined. Looked up from germline, CDR1 is SGHRS and CDR2 is YFSETQ. Trimming removed 0 bases from V and 0 bases from J, with 13 bases in between. The CDR3 loop spans 16 amino acids. CDR3 sequence reads: CASSLDLRNPSYEQYF. CDR3 coding DNA: TGCGCCAGCAGCTTGGATCTCCGGAACCCCTCCTACGAGCAGTACTTC.

The gene calls are TRBV10-3 and TRBJ2-3; D is uncertain. The CDR3 covers 15 residues. Germline loops: CDR1 ENHRY, CDR2 SYGVKD. Trimming cost V 6 bases and J 2 bases, with 15 bases left between them. The DNA for the CDR3 is TGTGCCATCAGCAGTGGGGTAGCCACCACAGATACGCAGTATTTT. It specifies CAISSGVATTDTQYF.

This chain joins TRBV29-1 and TRBJ2-7; 7 bases line up with TRBD1. CDR3 length: 15 amino acids. Germline lookup yields CDR1 SQVTM and CDR2 ANQGSEA. With V trimmed by 6 bases and J by 7 bases, 18 bases remained unmatched. The CDR3 DNA sequence: TGCAGCGTCCTCGCAGGGGGAACTAGGTCTAAAGAGCAGTACTTC. Its protein is CSVLAGGTRSKEQYF.

CDR3 in DNA: TGTGCCAGCAGTCTAAGGGCCGACCCTGGGGCCAACGTCCTGACTTTC. It translates to CASSLRADPGANVLTF. The chain couples TRBV9 to TRBJ2-6; D gene ambiguous. Germline V gene lookup returns CDR1 SGDLS and CDR2 YYNGEE. This CDR3 is built from 16 residues. The V gene lost 5 bases and the J gene lost 2 bases, with 14 bases spanning the gap.

This chain links TRBV6-1 with TRBJ1-5; D may be TRBD1 (5 bases). Germline-derived CDR1 and CDR2 are MNHNS and SASEGT. V lost 6 bases and J 0 bases, leaving 9 bases between the germline ends. This CDR3 has 14 amino acids. The CDR3 region is CASSSQGSNQPQHF. The CDR3 DNA follows: TGTGCCAGCAGCTCCCAGGGTAGCAATCAGCCCCAGCATTTT.

The J gene is TRBJ2-7, the V gene TRBV6-6; D not certain. Per the germline V gene, CDR1 is MNHNY and CDR2 is SVGAGI (reference sequence). The CDR3 runs 12 residues. Trimming pared 4 bases from V and 1 base from J, leaving 5 bases between. CDR3 residues: CASSSFSYEQYF. CDR3 nucleotide sequence: TGTGCCAGCAGTTCATTTTCCTACGAGCAGTACTTC.

The genes are TRBV5-6 and TRBJ2-3, with 10 bases aligning to TRBD1. Germline trimming cut 1 base from V and 3 bases from J; bases unmatched to any gene: 5. The germline CDR1 and CDR2 sequences are SGHDT and YYEEEE. The CDR3 consists of 16 residues. DNA for the CDR3: TGTGCCAGCAGCTTGTGGAGACAGGGGGCAACAGATACGCAGTATTTT. It translates to CASSLWRQGATDTQYF.

Comment on this clone: This sample also contains other DNA sequences that code for the same CDR3. The DNA for the CDR3 is TGCGCCAGCAGCTCGGGACAGGGGGCGGATACTGAAGCTTTCTTT. Encoded protein: CASSSGQGADTEAFF. V and J are TRBV5-1 and TRBJ1-1; TRBD1 agrees at 12 bases. The germline V gene has CDR1 SGHRS and CDR2 YFSETQ. V shed 3 bases and J 5 bases; nucleotides not matched to a gene: 5. CDR3 length equals 15 residues.

This sequence joins TRBV10-3 and TRBJ2-1, with 9 nucleotides matching TRBD2. The J segment lost 6 bases and the V segment lost 0 bases, leaving 6 bases of the junction unmatched. The CDR3 has 16 residues. Germline CDR1 and CDR2: ENHRY and SYGVKD. The CDR3 coding sequence is TGTGCCATCAGTGAGTCGTCTAGCGGGGTCGGCAATGAGCAGTTCTTC. Translating it yields CAISESSSGVGNEQFF.

The CDR3, as DNA: TGTGCCAGCTCACCACGGACCCCCACCGGGGAGCTGTTTTTT. Translating gives CASSPRTPTGELFF. This sequence joins TRBV18 and TRBJ2-2; D remains unclear. Germline lookup yields CDR1 KGHSH and CDR2 LQKENI. The V end was cut by 1 base, the J end by 4 bases, with 7 bases between. The CDR3 spans 14 residues.